These 26 T cell receptor beta chains came from one sample sequenced in a study of blood T cell repertoires in COVID-19. Measured with immunoSEQ multiplex PCR; TCRdb has only the in-frame clones, and not every one. The sample lists about 190,000 clones, about 86% occurring once. Sample: peripheral blood. The receptors here all came from a man aged 45-65 years with active or convalescent COVID-19.

The chain uses TRBV7-9 and TRBJ1-4; a possible D gene is TRBD1 (6 bases). V dropped 2 bases and J dropped 5 bases, with 9 bases sitting between them. Germline values: CDR1 SEHNR, CDR2 FQNEAQ (reference sequence). CDR3 size: 14 residues. The CDR3 protein is CASSLLDRNEKLFF. In DNA, the CDR3 is TGTGCCAGCAGCTTACTCGACAGGAATGAAAAACTGTTTTTT.

The chain is built from TRBV7-8 and TRBJ2-7, with D unresolved. The CDR3 is made up of 15 amino acids. Per germline, CDR1 SGHVS and CDR2 FQNEAQ. Trimming took 7 bases from V and 0 from J, leaving 16 bases between them. The CDR3: CASTPREEISYEQYF. CDR3 nucleotide sequence: TGTGCCAGCACCCCCCGCGAGGAAATCTCCTACGAGCAGTACTTC.

The chain has TRBV12-5 and TRBJ2-5; 7 positions match TRBD2. The CDR3 spans 13 residues. Germline V CDR1 and CDR2: LGHNT, FRNRAP. Trimming at V came to 4 bases and at J to 5 bases, leaving 4 bases not matched to a gene. For the CDR3, the DNA is TGTGCTAGTGGTTCCGGGGGAGGGGAGACCCAGTACTTC. It codes for CASGSGGGETQYF.

The genes are TRBV30 and TRBJ1-1, with D tentatively TRBD1 (5 bases). CDR1 is GTSNPN and CDR2 is SVGIG in the germline V gene (reference sequence). CDR3 size: 16 residues. The V end was cut by 1 base, the J end by 0 bases, with 15 bases between. As DNA, the CDR3 is TGTGCCTGGAGTGCGGGGGGGGTGAGTATGAACACTGAAGCTTTCTTT. This sequence encodes CAWSAGGVSMNTEAFF.

This chain joins TRBV10-3 and TRBJ2-7; no reliable D call. With 1 base removed from V and 7 bases from J, the gap between germline ends came to 11 bases. The CDR3 totals 13 residues. Looked up from germline, CDR1 is ENHRY and CDR2 is SYGVKD. CDR3 sequence reads: CAISEYPRVEQYF. The CDR3 nucleotides read TGTGCCATCAGTGAGTATCCCCGGGTGGAGCAGTACTTC.

The rearrangement uses TRBV27 and TRBJ1-5; possibly TRBD1 for D (5 bases). V lost 1 base and J lost 5, with 27 bases in between. The CDR3 contains 20 residues. In germline, CDR1 is MNHEY, CDR2 SMNVEV (reference sequence). The CDR3 region has the DNA TGTGCCAGCAGTTTATACATAAATCGCGGCGCAGGGTTGCCGGATCAGCCCCAGCATTTT. Its protein is CASSLYINRGAGLPDQPQHF.

The chain couples TRBV7-6 to TRBJ2-3; TRBD2 matches 11 bases. This CDR3 region has 17 residues. The V segment lost 1 base and the J segment 4 bases; nucleotides outside the gene matches: 7. Germline values: CDR1 SGHVS, CDR2 FNYEAQ. This chain's CDR3 is CASSLGLAGGVADTQYF. CDR3 in DNA: TGTGCCAGCAGCTTAGGGCTAGCGGGGGGCGTAGCAGATACGCAGTATTTT.

This chain uses TRBV7-8 with TRBJ1-2, with D tentatively TRBD1 (6 bases). Germline V gene lookup returns CDR1 SGHVS and CDR2 FQNEAQ. CDR3 length: 15 amino acids. V lost 0 bases to trimming and J lost 4 bases, with 12 bases between them. This chain's CDR3 is CASSLAEGVPYGYTF. The DNA for the CDR3 is TGTGCCAGCAGCTTAGCTGAGGGGGTCCCCTATGGCTACACCTTC.

The chain employs TRBV14 and TRBJ1-1; no definite D call. V was pared by 4 bases and J by 3 bases, with 21 bases between. The germline V gene encodes CDR1 SGHDN and CDR2 FVKESK. The CDR3 runs to 17 residues. The CDR3 sequence is CASSPSGRPIWHTEAFF. Here the CDR3 DNA reads TGTGCCAGCAGCCCTTCGGGGAGACCGATCTGGCACACTGAAGCTTTCTTT.

This clone was observed once. The chain employs TRBV7-2 and TRBJ1-1, with a tentative D call TRBD1 (5 bases). The CDR3 spans 14 residues. Germline V CDR1 and CDR2: SGHTA, FQGNSA. V was cut by 3 bases and J by 6 bases, with 14 bases left in between. The CDR3 is CASSFQGNVAEAFF. DNA of the CDR3: TGTGCCAGCAGCTTTCAGGGTAATGTTGCTGAAGCTTTCTTT.

The chain's CDR3 is CASSTRTGNEQFF. The CDR3 DNA reads as TGTGCCAGTAGTACCCGGACAGGGAATGAGCAGTTCTTC. The chain uses TRBV19 and TRBJ2-1; 8 bases are a match to TRBD1. Losses at the gene ends were 4 bases for V and 7 bases for J; bases not matched to a gene: 3. The CDR3 covers 13 residues. Germline loops: CDR1 LNHDA, CDR2 SQIVND (reference sequence).

The chain combines TRBV18 with TRBJ1-1; D is perhaps TRBD1 (5 bases). The CDR3 has 17 amino acids. CDR1 is KGHSH and CDR2 is LQKENI in the germline V gene. The ends were cut back, 6 bases at V and 0 bases at J, with 20 bases in the middle. CDR3 loop: CASSRTGGEIMNTEAFF. The CDR3 nucleotides read TGTGCCAGCTCTCGGACGGGGGGAGAAATTATGAACACTGAAGCTTTCTTT.

The chain joins TRBV5-5 to TRBJ1-2, with D tentatively TRBD1 (6 bases). CDR3 length: 13 residues. V shed 5 bases and J shed 2 bases, with 10 bases lying between them. CDR1 is SGHKS, CDR2 YYEKEE, per germline (reference sequence). CDR3 sequence (DNA): TGTGCCAGCAGACAGGACAGAAACTATGGCTACACCTTC. It encodes CASRQDRNYGYTF.

The chain employs TRBV5-6 and TRBJ1-2; D is uncertain. V lost 0 bases, J lost 0 bases, and 9 bases lay in between. Germline V CDR1 and CDR2: SGHDT, YYEEEE. The CDR3 runs 15 residues. CDR3 DNA sequence: TGTGCCAGCAGCTTGGCTAGCTCTGCTAACTATGGCTACACCTTC. Its protein is CASSLASSANYGYTF.

The gene calls are TRBV7-9 and TRBJ1-5; 7 bases map to TRBD1. Germline V gives CDR1 SEHNR, CDR2 FQNEAQ (reference sequence). The ends lost 4 bases at V and 3 bases at J; junction bases unmatched: 3. The CDR3 is 14 amino acids. The CDR3 protein is CASSSDRDNQPQHF. The CDR3 DNA follows: TGTGCCAGCAGCTCCGACAGGGACAATCAGCCCCAGCATTTT.

This clone occurred once. The chain recombines TRBV4-3 with TRBJ1-4; D may be TRBD1 (6 bases). V lost 1 base to trimming and J lost 9 bases, with 21 bases between them. CDR1 LGHNA and CDR2 YSLEER come from the germline V gene. The CDR3 is made up of 17 amino acids. The CDR3 DNA reads as TGCGCCAGCAGCCAAGGCACAGGGCGGGCGGTCTCCAAAAAACTGTTTTTT. Translation: CASSQGTGRAVSKKLFF.

V and J are TRBV27 and TRBJ2-5; weak D call: TRBD2 (7 bases). V was clipped by 3 bases and J by 5 bases, with 16 bases between them. Germline-derived CDR1 and CDR2 are MNHEY and SMNVEV (reference sequence). This CDR3 region has 15 residues. In nucleotides, the CDR3 is TGTGCCAGCAGTTTGGAGGGGGGGGCGGGGGAGACCCAGTACTTC. Protein product: CASSLEGGAGETQYF.

This clone was seen a single time. This chain links TRBV5-1 with TRBJ2-2; TRBD2 agrees at 7 bases. Trimming at V came to 0 bases and at J to 1 base, leaving 6 bases not matched to a gene. The CDR3 loop spans 17 amino acids. CDR1 SGHRS and CDR2 YFSETQ come from the germline V gene. The CDR3 DNA reads TGCGCCAGCAGCTTGGTGGGGCCTAGCGGGAACACCGGGGAGCTGTTTTTT. Protein: CASSLVGPSGNTGELFF.

This rearrangement joins TRBV11-2 to TRBJ1-1; no reliable D call. Germline lookup yields CDR1 SGHAT and CDR2 FQNNGV. V lost 4 bases to trimming and J lost 1 base, with 10 bases between them. The CDR3 totals 14 residues. The CDR3 spells CASSSHYKNTEAFF. The DNA of the CDR3 is TGTGCCAGCAGCTCCCACTACAAGAACACTGAAGCTTTCTTT.

The chain links TRBV4-1 to TRBJ1-6; 7 positions agree with TRBD1. The length of the CDR3 is 15 residues. The germline CDR1 and CDR2 sequences are MGHRA and YSYEKL. V lost 0 bases to trimming and J lost 6 bases; unmatched junction nucleotides: 2. The CDR3 bases are TGCGCCAGCAGCCAAGAAGGGACAGCTAATTCACCCCTCCACTTT. This codes for CASSQEGTANSPLHF.

This clone was counted between two and nine times. The genes are TRBV30 and TRBJ2-4; D perhaps matches TRBD2 (6 bases). V lost 2 bases and J lost 10, with 18 bases in between. Germline V CDR1 and CDR2: GTSNPN, SVGIG (reference sequence). The CDR3 is made up of 14 amino acids. The CDR3 nucleotides read TGTGCCTGGAGTAAAGTAGGCGGGACGGGGATTCAGTACTTC. Amino acids: CAWSKVGGTGIQYF.

The chain recombines TRBV29-1 with TRBJ2-1; 8 bases map to TRBD2. The V and J ends lost 4 bases and 4 bases, in that order; junction bases with no gene match: 15. The CDR3 is 17 residues long. Germline loops: CDR1 SQVTM, CDR2 ANQGSEA. The CDR3: CSVVLSSGGSFYNEQFF. CDR3 DNA: TGCAGCGTTGTGTTATCCAGCGGGGGCTCCTTTTACAATGAGCAGTTCTTC.

The CDR3 nucleotides are TGTGCCAGTAGTGAATTGACTAGCACAGATACGCAGTATTTT. It yields the protein CASSELTSTDTQYF. This chain links TRBV19 with TRBJ2-3; D remains unclear. The CDR3 covers 14 residues. The V end was cut by 5 bases, the J end by 0 bases, with 9 bases between. Per germline, CDR1 LNHDA and CDR2 SQIVND (reference sequence).

The chain combines TRBV6-5 with TRBJ1-2; TRBD1 matches 7 bases. The CDR3 has 15 residues. Germline V CDR1 and CDR2: MNHEY, SVGAGI. The J segment lost 1 base and the V segment lost 2 bases, leaving 4 bases of the junction unmatched. This chain's CDR3 is CASSYEAGGNYGYTF. CDR3 in DNA: TGTGCCAGCAGTTACGAGGCAGGGGGTAACTATGGCTACACCTTC.

V and J are TRBV16 and TRBJ1-5; D may be TRBD1 (5 bases). V was trimmed by 0 bases and J by 6 bases, leaving 15 bases between them. The germline V gene has CDR1 KGHSY and CDR2 FQNENV. This CDR3 has 16 amino acids. The CDR3 reads CASSQSSGLGGQPQHF. CDR3 coding DNA: TGTGCCAGCAGCCAATCATCAGGGTTGGGCGGTCAGCCCCAGCATTTT.

This CDR3 reads CASSQEGQRNQPQHF. The CDR3 DNA reads TGCGCCAGCAGCCAAGAGGGACAGCGCAATCAGCCCCAGCATTTT. The chain is built from TRBV4-1 and TRBJ1-5, with TRBD1 matching 7 bases. This CDR3 is built from 15 residues. V gave up 0 bases and J gave up 2 bases; unmatched junction bases: 1. Looked up from germline, CDR1 is MGHRA and CDR2 is YSYEKL.